The present T cell receptor (beta chain) was sequenced within a study of blood T cell repertoires in COVID-19. Study details: The samples span acute and convalescent COVID-19 from the United States, Italy and Spain. Sources were T cells, B-cell-depleted T cells, or PBMCs; the material itself was cDNA or gDNA.

Per the authors' pipeline: Reference gene primer amplification in the assay estimated nucleated cell counts. Produced via immunoSEQ multiplex PCR; TCRdb's table is partial and in-frame only. V and J calls and clone size follow that table, whereas D and trimming were derived from the DNA. The sample shows 200,000 or so clones, approximately 82% of them seen only once. From germline, CDR1 is MNHEY and CDR2 SMNVEV (reference sequence). The CDR3 covers 17 residues. V lost 4 bases and J lost 2, with 15 bases in between. The sample taken for sequencing was peripheral blood. The TCR originated in a human donor with acute or convalescent COVID-19. The donor label of this sample is uncertain. The rearrangement uses TRBV27 and TRBJ1-6; no reliable D call. The CDR3 sequence: CASSYKSAAAYNSPLHF. DNA for the CDR3: TGTGCCAGCAGTTACAAATCGGCCGCGGCCTATAATTCACCCCTCCACTTT.